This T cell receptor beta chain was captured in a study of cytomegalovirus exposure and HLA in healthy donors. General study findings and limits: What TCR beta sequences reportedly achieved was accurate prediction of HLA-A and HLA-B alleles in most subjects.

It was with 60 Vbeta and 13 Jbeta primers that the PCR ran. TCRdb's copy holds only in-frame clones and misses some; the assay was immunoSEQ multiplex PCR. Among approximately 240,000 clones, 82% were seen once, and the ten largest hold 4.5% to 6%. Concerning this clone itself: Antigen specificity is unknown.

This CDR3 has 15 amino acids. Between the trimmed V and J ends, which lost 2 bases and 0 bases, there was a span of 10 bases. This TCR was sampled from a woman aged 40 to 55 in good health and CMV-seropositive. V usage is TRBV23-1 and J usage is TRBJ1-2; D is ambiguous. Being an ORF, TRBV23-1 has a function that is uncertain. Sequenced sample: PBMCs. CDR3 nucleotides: TGCGCCAGCAGTCAAGTAGCAGAAACTAACTATGGCTACACCTTC. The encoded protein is CASSQVAETNYGYTF.